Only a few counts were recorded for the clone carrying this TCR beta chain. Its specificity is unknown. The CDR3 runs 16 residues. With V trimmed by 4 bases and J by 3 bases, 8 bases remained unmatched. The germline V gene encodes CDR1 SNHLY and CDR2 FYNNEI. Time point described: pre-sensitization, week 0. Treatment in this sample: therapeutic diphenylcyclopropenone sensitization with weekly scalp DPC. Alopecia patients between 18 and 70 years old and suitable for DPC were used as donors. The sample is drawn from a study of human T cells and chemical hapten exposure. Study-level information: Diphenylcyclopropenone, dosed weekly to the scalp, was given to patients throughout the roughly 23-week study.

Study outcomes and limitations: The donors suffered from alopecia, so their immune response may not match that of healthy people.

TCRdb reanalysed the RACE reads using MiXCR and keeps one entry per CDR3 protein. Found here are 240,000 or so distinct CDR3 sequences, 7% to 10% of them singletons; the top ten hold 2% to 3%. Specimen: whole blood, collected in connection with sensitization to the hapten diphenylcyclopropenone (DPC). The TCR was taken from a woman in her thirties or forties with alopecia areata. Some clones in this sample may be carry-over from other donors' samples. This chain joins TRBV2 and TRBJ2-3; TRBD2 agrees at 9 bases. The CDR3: CASSASRAGGTDTQYF. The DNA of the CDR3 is TGTGCCAGCAGTGCTTCTAGGGCGGGGGGGACAGATACGCAGTATTTT.